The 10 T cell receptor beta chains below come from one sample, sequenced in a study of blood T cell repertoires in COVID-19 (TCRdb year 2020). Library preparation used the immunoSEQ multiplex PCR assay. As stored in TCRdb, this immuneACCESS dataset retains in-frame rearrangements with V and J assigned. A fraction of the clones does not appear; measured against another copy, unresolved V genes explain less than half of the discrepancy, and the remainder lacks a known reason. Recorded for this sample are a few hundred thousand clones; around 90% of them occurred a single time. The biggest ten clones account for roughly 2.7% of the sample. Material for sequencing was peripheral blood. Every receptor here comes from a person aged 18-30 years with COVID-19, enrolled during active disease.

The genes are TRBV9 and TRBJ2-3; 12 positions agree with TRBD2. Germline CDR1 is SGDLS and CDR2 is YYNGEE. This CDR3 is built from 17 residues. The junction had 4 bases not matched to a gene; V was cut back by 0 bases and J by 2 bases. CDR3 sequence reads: CASSVALAGGVTDTQYF. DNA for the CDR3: TGTGCCAGCAGCGTAGCGCTAGCGGGAGGGGTCACAGATACGCAGTATTTT.

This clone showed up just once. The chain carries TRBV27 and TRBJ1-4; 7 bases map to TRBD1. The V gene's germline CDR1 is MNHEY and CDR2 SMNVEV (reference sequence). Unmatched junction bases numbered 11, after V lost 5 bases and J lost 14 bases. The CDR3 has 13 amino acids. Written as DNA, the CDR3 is TGTGCCAGCAGTAGATTTTTCCGGGACAGTCTGTTTTTT. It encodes CASSRFFRDSLFF.

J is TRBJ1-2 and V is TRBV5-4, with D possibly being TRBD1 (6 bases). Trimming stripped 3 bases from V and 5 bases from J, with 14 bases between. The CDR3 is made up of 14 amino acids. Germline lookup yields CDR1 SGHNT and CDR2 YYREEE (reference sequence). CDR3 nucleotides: TGTGCCAGCAGCTCGCTAGACAGGAAGTATGGCTACACCTTC. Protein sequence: CASSSLDRKYGYTF.

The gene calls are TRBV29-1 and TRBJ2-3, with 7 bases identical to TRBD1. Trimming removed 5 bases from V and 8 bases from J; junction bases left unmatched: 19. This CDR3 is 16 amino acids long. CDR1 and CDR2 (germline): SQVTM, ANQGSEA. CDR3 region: CSVSIIAEGAGGTQYF. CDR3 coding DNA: TGCAGCGTTTCTATAATTGCAGAGGGGGCCGGAGGTACGCAGTATTTT.

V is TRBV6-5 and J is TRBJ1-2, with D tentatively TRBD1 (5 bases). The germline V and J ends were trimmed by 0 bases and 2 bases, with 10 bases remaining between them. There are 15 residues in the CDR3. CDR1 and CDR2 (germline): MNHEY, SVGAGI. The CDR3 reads CASSYSRAGNYGYTF. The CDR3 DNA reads TGTGCCAGCAGTTACTCCAGGGCAGGGAACTATGGCTACACCTTC.

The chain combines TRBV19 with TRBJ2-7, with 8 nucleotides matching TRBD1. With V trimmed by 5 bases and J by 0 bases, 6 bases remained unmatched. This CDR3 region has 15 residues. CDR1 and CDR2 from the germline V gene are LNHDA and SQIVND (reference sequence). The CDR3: CASSVGTGVSYEQYF. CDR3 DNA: TGTGCCAGTAGTGTTGGGACAGGTGTCTCCTACGAGCAGTACTTC.

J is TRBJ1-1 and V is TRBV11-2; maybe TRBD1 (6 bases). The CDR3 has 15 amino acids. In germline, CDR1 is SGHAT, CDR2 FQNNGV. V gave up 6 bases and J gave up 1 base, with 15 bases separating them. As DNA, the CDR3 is TGTGCCAGCAGACGCCCCGGGACATCGAACACTGAAGCTTTCTTT. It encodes CASRRPGTSNTEAFF.

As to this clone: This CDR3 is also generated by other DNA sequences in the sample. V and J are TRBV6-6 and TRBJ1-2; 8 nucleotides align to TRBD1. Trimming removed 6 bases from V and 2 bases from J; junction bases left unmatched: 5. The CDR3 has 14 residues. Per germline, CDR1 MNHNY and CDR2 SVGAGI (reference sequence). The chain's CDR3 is CASSYGQGNYGYTF. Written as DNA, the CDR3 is TGTGCCAGCAGCTATGGACAGGGCAACTATGGCTACACCTTC.

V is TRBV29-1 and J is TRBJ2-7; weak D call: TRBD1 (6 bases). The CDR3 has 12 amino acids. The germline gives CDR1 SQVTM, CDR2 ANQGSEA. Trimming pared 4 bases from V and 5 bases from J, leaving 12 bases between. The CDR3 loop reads CSVGTGSHEQYF. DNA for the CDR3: TGCAGCGTTGGCACAGGGTCCCACGAGCAGTACTTC.

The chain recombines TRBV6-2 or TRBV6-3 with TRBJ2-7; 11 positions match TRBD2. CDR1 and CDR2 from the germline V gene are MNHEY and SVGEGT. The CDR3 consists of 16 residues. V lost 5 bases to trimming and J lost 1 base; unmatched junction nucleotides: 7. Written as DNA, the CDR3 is TGTGCCAGCAGTCCCCTCGGGACTAGCGGATCCTACGAGCAGTACTTC. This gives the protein CASSPLGTSGSYEQYF.